The 24 T cell receptor beta chains reported below all come from one sample, sequenced in a study of T-cell memory formation after mild COVID-19 (dated by TCRdb to the early 2020s). Libraries were built with 5' RACE. Instrument on record: Illumina NovaSeq 6000. TCRdb's own reprocessing of the public reads used fastp at Q25 and MiXCR and kept productive beta chains. Each entry is one CDR3 protein sequence, shown with its most common DNA and genes. The sample profile shows about 270,000 distinct CDR3 sequences; about 20% of them were found once. The ten most abundant clones make up under 25% of the sample. Sequenced material: PBMCs or a T cell subset sorted from them (not recorded which). Receptor source: a man in his late teens or twenties who had mild COVID-19 (a few samples of this study predate the infection). The sample titles of this study are shuffled in the database, so cell type and time point are left out; the donor was told from shared clones.

The V and J genes are TRBV19 and TRBJ1-1; D gene ambiguous. CDR1 is LNHDA, CDR2 SQIVND, per germline (reference sequence). The V end was cut by 3 bases, the J end by 4 bases, with 21 bases between. This CDR3 comprises 17 residues. This CDR3 is CASSIGWGRPGVTEAFF. The CDR3 coding sequence is TGTGCCAGTAGTATTGGATGGGGTCGCCCCGGCGTCACTGAAGCTTTCTTT.

In its sample, this clonotype was seen a few times. CDR3 loop: CASSPRQGAYEQYV. CDR3 bases: TGCGCCAGCAGCCCTCGTCAGGGAGCTTACGAGCAGTACGTC. The chain employs TRBV4-1 and TRBJ2-7; TRBD1 or TRBD2 may be the D gene (5 bases each). This CDR3 is built from 14 residues. CDR1 is MGHRA, CDR2 YSYEKL, per germline. V was shortened by 4 bases and J by 4 bases, with 14 bases between the two germline ends.

This clonotype has just a few counts. This rearrangement joins TRBV12-3 or TRBV12-4 to TRBJ2-7; 7 bases are shared with TRBD2. The junction had 9 bases not matched to a gene; V was cut back by 4 bases and J by 0 bases. The CDR3 consists of 16 residues. For the CDR3, the DNA is TGTGCCAGCAGTTCCTGGGGGGGTGGGAGCTCCTACGAGCAGTACTTC. This translates into CASSSWGGGSSYEQYF.

The chain links TRBV7-8 to TRBJ1-2; perhaps TRBD1 as D (6 bases). V was shortened by 3 bases and J by 0 bases, with 11 bases between the two germline ends. The CDR3 is made up of 15 amino acids. Germline CDR1 reads SGHVS; CDR2 reads FQNEAQ. The CDR3 sequence: CASSLLGQPNYGYTF. The CDR3 nucleotides are TGTGCCAGCAGCTTGCTCGGACAGCCTAACTATGGCTACACCTTC.

The chain joins TRBV5-1 to TRBJ2-1; 10 nucleotides line up with TRBD2. The trim removed 2 bases at V and 0 bases at J, leaving 8 bases unmatched. This CDR3 comprises 18 residues. Per germline, CDR1 SGHRS and CDR2 YFSETQ. CDR3: CASSFGLAAPSSYNEQFF. The CDR3, as DNA: TGCGCCAGCAGCTTCGGACTAGCGGCGCCGAGCTCCTACAATGAGCAGTTCTTC.

This clonotype has more than one count but fewer than ten. The chain is built from TRBV25-1 and TRBJ2-1, with TRBD2 as a possible D gene (6 bases). From germline, CDR1 is MGHDK and CDR2 SYGVNS. V lost 8 bases, J lost 5 bases, and 16 bases lay in between. This CDR3 region has 14 residues. The chain's CDR3 is CASALPGVHNEQFF. CDR3 DNA: TGTGCCAGCGCCCTTCCGGGAGTTCACAATGAGCAGTTCTTC.

Here the CDR3 DNA reads TGTGCCAGCAGCTCTGGACGGATGGAAGCTTTCTTT. Encoded protein: CASSSGRMEAFF. The rearrangement links TRBV7-9 to TRBJ1-1; D not certain. V was cut by 4 bases and J by 8 bases, with 11 bases left in between. Germline assignment: CDR1 SEHNR and CDR2 FQNEAQ (reference sequence). The CDR3 loop spans 12 amino acids.

This clonotype was counted between two and nine times. This chain connects TRBV11-2 to TRBJ2-1; the D gene is possibly TRBD2 (6 bases). CDR3 length equals 15 residues. The V and J ends lost 5 bases and 9 bases respectively, with 20 bases between them. The germline V gene has CDR1 SGHAT and CDR2 FQNNGV. The CDR3 region is CASSPSWPSEGEQFF. The CDR3 DNA sequence: TGTGCCAGCAGCCCCTCCTGGCCTAGCGAAGGTGAGCAGTTCTTC.

This clonotype was recorded a few times. The chain has TRBV4-1 and TRBJ2-5, with TRBD2 matching over 7 bases. CDR1 and CDR2 (germline): MGHRA, YSYEKL. Trimming took 5 bases from V and 4 from J; bases not matched to a gene: 13. The CDR3 is 16 amino acids. For the CDR3, the DNA is TGCGCCAGCAGCAACCCGTGGGAGGGGAGGAGAGAGACCCAGTACTTC. It translates to CASSNPWEGRRETQYF.

The table lists this clonotype with a few counts. The chain recombines TRBV5-1 with TRBJ2-7; the D gene is possibly TRBD2 (6 bases). The CDR3 is 14 amino acids. Germline values: CDR1 SGHRS, CDR2 YFSETQ. V lost 4 bases and J 10 bases, leaving 21 bases between the germline ends. The CDR3 protein is CASSTRPGEKDQYF. As DNA, the CDR3 is TGCGCCAGCAGCACCCGCCCGGGAGAGAAGGATCAGTACTTC.

The chain recombines TRBV19 with TRBJ2-5; D perhaps matches TRBD2 (6 bases). The J call may be mistaken, given a closer DNA end match to TRBJ2-1. The CDR3 is made up of 11 amino acids. The germline gives CDR1 LNHDA, CDR2 SQIVND (reference sequence). The CDR3 region is CASSRRETQFF. Here the CDR3 DNA reads TGTGCCAGTAGCCGCCGGGAGACCCAGTTCTTC.

This clonotype has more than one count but fewer than ten. The rearrangement links TRBV3-1 to TRBJ1-2; D uncertain. Germline V gene sequence: CDR1 LGHDT, CDR2 YNNKEL (reference sequence). V lost 2 bases and J lost 4, with 14 bases in between. CDR3 length: 15 residues. The CDR3 DNA is TGTGCCAGCAGCCAAACACTAACAGCAATCTATGGCTACACCTTC. This encodes CASSQTLTAIYGYTF.

This clonotype was counted between two and nine times. This chain joins TRBV6-6 and TRBJ2-1; D call uncertain. This CDR3 has 16 residues. The V end lost 5 bases, the J end lost 5 bases, and 19 bases lay between the germline ends. Per the germline V gene, CDR1 is MNHNY and CDR2 is SVGAGI (reference sequence). The CDR3 sequence: CASSPMVGRSNNEQFF. In DNA form, the CDR3 reads TGTGCCAGCAGTCCCATGGTAGGGCGGTCTAACAATGAGCAGTTCTTC.

The table lists this clonotype with a few counts. The chain employs TRBV5-1 and TRBJ2-2, with TRBD1 matching 8 bases. The CDR3 length is 14 residues. V dropped 7 bases and J dropped 3; count of bases not matched to a gene: 5. CDR1 is SGHRS, CDR2 YFSETQ, per germline. The chain's CDR3 is CASQGQVDTGELFF. DNA of the CDR3: TGCGCCAGCCAGGGACAGGTTGACACCGGGGAGCTGTTTTTT.

This clonotype was recorded a few times. The CDR3 DNA sequence: TGTGCCAGCAGCTGGGCAAATCCAGATACGCAGTATTTT. This encodes CASSWANPDTQYF. The chain combines TRBV28 with TRBJ2-3; D is unresolved. The CDR3 is 13 amino acids. CDR1 MDHEN and CDR2 SYDVKM come from the germline V gene. The V end was cut by 6 bases, the J end by 4 bases, with 11 bases between.

This sequence joins TRBV20-1 and TRBJ1-2; 7 positions agree with TRBD1. The CDR3 covers 13 residues. V was clipped by 3 bases and J by 4 bases; unmatched bases: 5. The germline CDR1 and CDR2 sequences are DFQATT and SNEGSKA (reference sequence). CDR3 region: CSASEGAPYGYTF. In DNA, the CDR3 is TGCAGTGCTAGTGAGGGGGCCCCCTATGGCTACACCTTC.

The rearrangement joins TRBV19 to TRBJ2-7; the D is unclear. Looked up from germline, CDR1 is LNHDA and CDR2 is SQIVND (reference sequence). V was clipped by 9 bases and J by 0 bases, with 15 bases between them. There are 14 residues in the CDR3. CDR3 loop: CASKMESYSYEQYF. Written as DNA, the CDR3 is TGTGCCAGCAAGATGGAGTCTTACTCCTACGAGCAGTACTTC.

To note about this clonotype: Mismatch with germline at one junction end may stem from a read error. This chain links TRBV6-2 or TRBV6-3 with TRBJ1-1; no clear D. CDR3 length equals 11 residues. The germline V gene encodes CDR1 MNHEY and CDR2 SVGEGT. CDR3 sequence reads: CASSKNAEAFF. In DNA, the CDR3 is TGTGCCAGCAGTAAGAACGCTGAAGCTTTCTTT.

This clonotype was detected ten times or more. This CDR3 is CASSYSPSPGEQYF. The CDR3 coding sequence is TGTGCCAGCAGCTACTCCCCCTCCCCCGGGGAGCAGTACTTC. The chain carries TRBV9 and TRBJ2-7; D unclear. With 4 bases removed from V and 7 bases from J, the gap between germline ends came to 18 bases. The CDR3 has 14 amino acids. CDR1 is SGDLS, CDR2 YYNGEE, per germline.

This clonotype was seen more than once but under ten times. V gene TRBV5-5 combines with J gene TRBJ1-4; D not certain. The CDR3 extends over 15 amino acids. Germline V lookup: CDR1 SGHKS, CDR2 YYEKEE (reference sequence). Trimming pared 6 bases from V and 2 bases from J, leaving 14 bases between. CDR3 residues: CASTVVGGTNEKLFF. In DNA form, the CDR3 reads TGTGCCAGCACTGTTGTGGGTGGTACTAATGAAAAACTGTTTTTT.

This chain uses TRBV6-5 with TRBJ2-5; 8 bases match TRBD2. V lost 6 bases to trimming and J lost 4 bases; unmatched junction nucleotides: 10. Germline V gives CDR1 MNHEY, CDR2 SVGAGI. The CDR3 contains 15 residues. CDR3 residues: CASRAGGGGGETQYF. The CDR3 coding sequence is TGTGCCAGCAGGGCCGGGGGGGGTGGAGGAGAGACCCAGTACTTC.

The genes are TRBV4-3 and TRBJ1-5; perhaps TRBD1 as D (6 bases). Between the trimmed V and J ends, which lost 0 bases and 5 bases, there was a span of 14 bases. In germline, CDR1 is LGHNA, CDR2 YSLEER. This CDR3 contains 16 residues. CDR3 sequence: CASSQDAQGGDQPQHF. The CDR3 DNA reads as TGCGCCAGCAGCCAAGATGCACAGGGCGGAGATCAGCCCCAGCATTTT.

This clonotype has only a few counts. The chain carries TRBV12-3 or TRBV12-4 and TRBJ1-1; TRBD1 agrees at 8 bases. V dropped 5 bases and J dropped 4; count of bases not matched to a gene: 15. The CDR3 has 17 residues. CDR3 bases: TGTGCCAGCAGTCCAAGGCGGCAGGGGGCTTATGGCACTGAAGCTTTCTTT. It encodes CASSPRRQGAYGTEAFF.

This clonotype came up many times. The chain has TRBV7-2 and TRBJ2-3, with 10 positions matching TRBD2. CDR3 length: 16 amino acids. Trimming at V came to 1 base and at J to 2 bases, leaving 3 bases not matched to a gene. Germline V gene sequence: CDR1 SGHTA, CDR2 FQGNSA. The CDR3 nucleotides are TGTGCCAGCAGCTTAGGAAGCGGGGGGGTCACAGATACGCAGTATTTT. Its protein product is CASSLGSGGVTDTQYF.